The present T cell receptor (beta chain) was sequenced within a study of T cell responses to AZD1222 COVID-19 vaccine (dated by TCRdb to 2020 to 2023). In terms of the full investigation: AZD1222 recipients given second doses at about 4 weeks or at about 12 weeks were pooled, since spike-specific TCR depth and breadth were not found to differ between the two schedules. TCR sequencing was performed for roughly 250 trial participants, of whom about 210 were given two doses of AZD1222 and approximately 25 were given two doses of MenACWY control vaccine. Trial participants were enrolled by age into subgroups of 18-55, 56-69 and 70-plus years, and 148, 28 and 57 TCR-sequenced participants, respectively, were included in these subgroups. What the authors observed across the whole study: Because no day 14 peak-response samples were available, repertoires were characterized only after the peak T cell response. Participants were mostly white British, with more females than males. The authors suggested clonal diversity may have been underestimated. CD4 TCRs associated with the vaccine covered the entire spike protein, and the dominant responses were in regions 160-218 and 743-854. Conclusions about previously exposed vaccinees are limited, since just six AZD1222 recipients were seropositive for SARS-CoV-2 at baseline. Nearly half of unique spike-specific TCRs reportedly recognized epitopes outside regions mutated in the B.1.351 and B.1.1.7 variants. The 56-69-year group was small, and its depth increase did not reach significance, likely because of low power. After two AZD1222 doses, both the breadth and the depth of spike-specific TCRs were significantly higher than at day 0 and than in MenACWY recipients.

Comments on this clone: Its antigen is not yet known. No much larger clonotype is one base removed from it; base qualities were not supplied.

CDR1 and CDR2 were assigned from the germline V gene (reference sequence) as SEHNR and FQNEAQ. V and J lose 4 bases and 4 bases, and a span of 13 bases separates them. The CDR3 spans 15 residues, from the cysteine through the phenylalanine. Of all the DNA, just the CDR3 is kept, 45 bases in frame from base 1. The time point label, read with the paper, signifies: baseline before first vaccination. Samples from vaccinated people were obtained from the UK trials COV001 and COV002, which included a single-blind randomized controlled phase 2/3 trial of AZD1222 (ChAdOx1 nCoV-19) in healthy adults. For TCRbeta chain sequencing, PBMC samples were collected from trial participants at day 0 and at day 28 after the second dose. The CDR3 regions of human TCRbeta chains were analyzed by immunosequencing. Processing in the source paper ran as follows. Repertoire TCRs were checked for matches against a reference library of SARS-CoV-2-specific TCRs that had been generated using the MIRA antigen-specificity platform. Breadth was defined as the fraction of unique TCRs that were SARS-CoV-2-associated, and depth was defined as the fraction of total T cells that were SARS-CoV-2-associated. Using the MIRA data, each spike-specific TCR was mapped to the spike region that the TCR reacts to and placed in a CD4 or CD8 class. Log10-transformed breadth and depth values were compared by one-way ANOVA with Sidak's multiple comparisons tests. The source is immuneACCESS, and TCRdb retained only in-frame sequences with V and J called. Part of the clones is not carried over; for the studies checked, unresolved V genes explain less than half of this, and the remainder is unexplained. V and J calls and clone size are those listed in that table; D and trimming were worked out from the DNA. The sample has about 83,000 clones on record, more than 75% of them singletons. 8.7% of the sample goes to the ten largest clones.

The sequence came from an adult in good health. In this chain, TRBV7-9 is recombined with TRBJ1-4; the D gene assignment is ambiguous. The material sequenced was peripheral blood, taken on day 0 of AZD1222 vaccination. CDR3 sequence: CASSSQVGINEKLFF. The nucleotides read TGTGCCAGCAGCTCCCAGGTGGGGATTAATGAAAAACTGTTTTTT.